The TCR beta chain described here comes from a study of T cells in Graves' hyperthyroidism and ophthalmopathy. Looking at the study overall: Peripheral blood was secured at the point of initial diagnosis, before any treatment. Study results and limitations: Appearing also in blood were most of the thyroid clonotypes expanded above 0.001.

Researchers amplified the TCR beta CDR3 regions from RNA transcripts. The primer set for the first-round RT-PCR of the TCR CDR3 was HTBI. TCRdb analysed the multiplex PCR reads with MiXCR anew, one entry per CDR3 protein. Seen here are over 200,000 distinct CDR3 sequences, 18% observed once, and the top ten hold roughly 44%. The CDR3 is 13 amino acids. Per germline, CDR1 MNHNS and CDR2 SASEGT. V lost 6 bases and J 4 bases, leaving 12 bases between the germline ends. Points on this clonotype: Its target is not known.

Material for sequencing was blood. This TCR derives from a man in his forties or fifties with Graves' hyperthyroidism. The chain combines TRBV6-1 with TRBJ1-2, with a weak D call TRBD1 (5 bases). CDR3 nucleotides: TGTGCCAGCAGCGCCAAGGGGCCCTATGGCTACACCTTC. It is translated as CASSAKGPYGYTF.